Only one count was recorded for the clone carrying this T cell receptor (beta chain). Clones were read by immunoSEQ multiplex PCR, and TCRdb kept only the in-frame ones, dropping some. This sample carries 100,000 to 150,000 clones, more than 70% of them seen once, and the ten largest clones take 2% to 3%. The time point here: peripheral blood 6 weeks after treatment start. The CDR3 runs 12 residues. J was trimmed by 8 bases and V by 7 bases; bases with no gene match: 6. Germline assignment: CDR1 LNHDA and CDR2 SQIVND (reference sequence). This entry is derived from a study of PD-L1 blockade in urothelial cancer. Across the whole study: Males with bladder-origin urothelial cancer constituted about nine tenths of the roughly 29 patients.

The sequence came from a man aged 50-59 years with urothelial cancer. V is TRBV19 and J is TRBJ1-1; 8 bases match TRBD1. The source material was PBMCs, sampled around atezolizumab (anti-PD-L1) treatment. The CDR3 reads CASTSDREEAFF. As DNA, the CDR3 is TGTGCCAGTACATCGGACAGGGAGGAAGCTTTCTTT.